These T cell receptor beta chains were read from a single sample in a study of identical twins. TCRdb reanalysed the 5' RACE reads using MiXCR and keeps one entry per CDR3 protein. The sample consists of fewer than 900,000 distinct CDR3 sequences, about 20% of them appearing once. This sample was shared with a second study, whose subject was T cells expressing NK-cell markers.

The sample comprised PBMCs. The receptors stem from a young woman in good health. CDR3s include the opening cysteine and the closing phenylalanine or tryptophan. The D gene is left open where the match is weak. The size field is filled for only some rows; it gives once, few, many or a size class.

DNA,CDR3,V,size,J,D
TGTGCCAGCAGCTTAGTACAGGGCGATTCACCCCTCCACTTT,CASSLVQGDSPLHF,TRBV7-6,few,TRBJ1-6,-
TGTGCCAGCAGTGAAGTCGTGACTGAAGTCGAGCAGTACTTC,CASSEVVTEVEQYF,TRBV2,-,TRBJ2-7,-
TGTGCCAGCAGCGTAGAGTTCACAGATACGCAGTATTTT,CASSVEFTDTQYF,TRBV9,-,TRBJ2-3,-
TGTGCCAGCAGCTTTGGGACAGCCACAAGGACGCAGTATTTT,CASSFGTATRTQYF,TRBV5-6,-,TRBJ2-3,TRBD1
TGTGCCAGCAGTTTTAATGGGCGTGAAGCTTTCTTT,CASSFNGREAFF,TRBV27,few,TRBJ1-1,-
TGTGCCAGCAGCCTCCGACTAGTAGAAGTGGGAGATACGCAGTATTTT,CASSLRLVEVGDTQYF,TRBV7-9,-,TRBJ2-3,-
TGCAGCGTTGATGAGGGCCTTCATGGGGGAGTACTATGGTATTTT,CSVDEGLHGGVLWYF,TRBV29-1,many,TRBJ2-3,-
TGTGCCAGCAGCTTAGTAGTCTGGAGGGACCGAAGCTCCTACAATGAGCAGTTCTTC,CASSLVVWRDRSSYNEQFF,TRBV11-1,few,TRBJ2-1,-
TGTGCCTGGAGTCTAGGGGGCGTGACCTACGAGCAGTACTTC,CAWSLGGVTYEQYF,TRBV30,many,TRBJ2-7,TRBD1
TGCAGTGCTAGGTGGGGGCCTCCGACCTACGAGCAGTACTTC,CSARWGPPTYEQYF,TRBV20-1,-,TRBJ2-7,-
TGTGCCACCGGCCTTGAGGACGTAGAGCAGTACTTC,CATGLEDVEQYF,TRBV15,-,TRBJ2-7,-
TGTGCCAGCAGCCAACTAGCGGGAGGGCACAACGAGCAGTACTTC,CASSQLAGGHNEQYF,TRBV11-2,few,TRBJ2-7,TRBD2
TGTGCCAGCAGTTTTGGCAGGGGAAAGACCCAGTACTTC,CASSFGRGKTQYF,TRBV6-5,-,TRBJ2-5,-
TGCAGTGCGCCGCCGGGACAGATCACAGATACGCAGTATTTT,CSAPPGQITDTQYF,TRBV20-1,few,TRBJ2-3,TRBD1
TGTGCCAGCCGGGAGGGGTGGGGGGCCGCGCTAAATGAGCAGTTCTTC,CASREGWGAALNEQFF,TRBV11-2,-,TRBJ2-1,TRBD2
TGCAGTGCTAGAAAGGATGCTAGCGGGGGGGCCGCTGAGCAGTTCTTC,CSARKDASGGAAEQFF,TRBV20-1,-,TRBJ2-1,TRBD2
TGCAGTGCTAGTCCGGACAGGTACACTGAAGCTTTCTTT,CSASPDRYTEAFF,TRBV20-1,many,TRBJ1-1,TRBD1
TGCAGTGCTAGGTGGACACGTGACGAAAAACTGTTTTTT,CSARWTRDEKLFF,TRBV20-1,-,TRBJ1-4,-
TGTGCCAGCAGTGGTGGGGGCAGGGGCCAGCAGTACTTC,CASSGGGRGQQYF,TRBV25-1,few,TRBJ2-7,-
TGTGCCAGCAGCCAAGGAATACATATCCACTATGGCTACACCTTC,CASSQGIHIHYGYTF,TRBV14,-,TRBJ1-2,-
TGTGCCAGCAGCCACGAGGCAGAGACCCAGTACTTC,CASSHEAETQYF,TRBV3-1,-,TRBJ2-5,-
TGTGCCAGCAGGAGTGGGACGTCGAATGAGCAGTTCTTC,CASRSGTSNEQFF,TRBV12-3/TRBV12-4,-,TRBJ2-1,-
TGTGCCAGCAGCGGCCGGGACAAGAACACTGAAGCTTTCTTT,CASSGRDKNTEAFF,TRBV3-1,-,TRBJ1-1,-
TGCGCCAGCAGCTTCTTGACAGCAAACAATGAGCAGTTCTTC,CASSFLTANNEQFF,TRBV5-1,few,TRBJ2-1,-
TGCAGTGCTAGGATCCGGGGAGACGGGGAGCTGTTTTTT,CSARIRGDGELFF,TRBV20-1,-,TRBJ2-2,-
TGTGCCATCGGCCCTAGGCGGACAGATACGCAGTATTTT,CAIGPRRTDTQYF,TRBV5-5,-,TRBJ2-3,-
TGCAGTGCAATTAGGGGGACAGACTACAATGAGCAGTTCTTC,CSAIRGTDYNEQFF,TRBV20-1,-,TRBJ2-1,TRBD1
TGTGCCAGCAGCTTGTTGCCCGGGGGCGCTGGTGGCTACACCTTC,CASSLLPGGAGGYTF,TRBV5-4,-,TRBJ1-2,-
TGCAGTGCTAGTAGGGGACAGGGGGCCTACGAGCAGTACTTC,CSASRGQGAYEQYF,TRBV20-1,-,TRBJ2-7,TRBD1
TGTGCCATCAGTGATCCAAAGTATGGCTACACCTTC,CAISDPKYGYTF,TRBV10-3,-,TRBJ1-2,-
TGTGCCATCAGTGACGGGACTAGCGGGGGCCGAGGGGAGACCCAGTACTTC,CAISDGTSGGRGETQYF,TRBV10-3,-,TRBJ2-5,TRBD2
TGTGCCAGCAGCGGGGGCCCGACAGGGAGTTTCTACGAGCAGTACTTC,CASSGGPTGSFYEQYF,TRBV21-1,-,TRBJ2-7,-
TGTGCCAGCAGTTTATTCCAGGGGAACACCGGGGAGCTGTTTTTT,CASSLFQGNTGELFF,TRBV12-3/TRBV12-4,few,TRBJ2-2,-
TGCAGTGCTAGTCCAGCAACTAATGAAAAACTGTTTTTT,CSASPATNEKLFF,TRBV20-1,-,TRBJ1-4,-
TGTGCCAGCACACAAGCGAGCTTCCAAGAGACCCAGTACTTC,CASTQASFQETQYF,TRBV6-2/TRBV6-3,few,TRBJ2-5,-
TGTGCCATCAGTGAGTCGATCCAGGCCTCTGGGACCCAGTACTTC,CAISESIQASGTQYF,TRBV10-3,-,TRBJ2-5,-
TGTGCCACCAGCAGAGACGGGACAGCTAACAATGAGCAGTTCTTC,CATSRDGTANNEQFF,TRBV15,few,TRBJ2-1,TRBD1
TGCAGTGCTAGAGAGGCGGGCACAGGGTCGCTAGATGCTTTCTTT,CSAREAGTGSLDAFF,TRBV20-1,-,TRBJ1-1,-
TGCAGCGCCCCCGGACAGGGGGTGGGCACTGAAGCTTTCTTT,CSAPGQGVGTEAFF,TRBV29-1,-,TRBJ1-1,TRBD1